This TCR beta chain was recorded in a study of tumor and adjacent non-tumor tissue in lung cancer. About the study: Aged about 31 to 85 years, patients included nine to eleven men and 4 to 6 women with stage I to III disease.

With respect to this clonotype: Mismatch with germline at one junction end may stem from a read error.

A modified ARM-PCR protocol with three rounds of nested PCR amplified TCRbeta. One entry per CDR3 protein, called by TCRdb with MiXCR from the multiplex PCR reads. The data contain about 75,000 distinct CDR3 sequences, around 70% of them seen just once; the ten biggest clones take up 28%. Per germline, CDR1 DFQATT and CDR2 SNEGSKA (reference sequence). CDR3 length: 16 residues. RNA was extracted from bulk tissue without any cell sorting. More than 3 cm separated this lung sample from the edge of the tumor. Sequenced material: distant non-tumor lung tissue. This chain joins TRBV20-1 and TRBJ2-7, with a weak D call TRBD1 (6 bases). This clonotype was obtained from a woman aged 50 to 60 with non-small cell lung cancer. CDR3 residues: CSARGQRADSSYGQYF. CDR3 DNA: TGCAGTGCTAGGGGCCAAAGGGCGGACAGCTCCTACGGGCAGTACTTC.